The next 25 T cell receptor beta chains were all read from a single sample in a study of blood T cell repertoires in COVID-19. Data came from immunoSEQ multiplex PCR; TCRdb stores just in-frame clones and leaves some out. The repertoire holds roughly 300,000 clones, with over 75% as singletons. What was sequenced was peripheral blood. The receptors originated from a woman in her forties or fifties who had recovered from COVID-19.

In DNA form, the CDR3 reads TGCGCCAGCAGGCAATCTCTAATTGGGGAGGCTTTCTTT. Its translation is CASRQSLIGEAFF. The V and J genes are TRBV4-3 and TRBJ1-1, with D unresolved. The CDR3 is 13 amino acids. CDR1 is LGHNA and CDR2 is YSLEER in the germline V gene. Trimming cost V 6 bases and J 11 bases, with 19 bases left between them.

The chain links TRBV10-3 to TRBJ2-2, with TRBD1 matching over 10 bases. The length of the CDR3 is 15 residues. The germline CDR1 and CDR2 sequences are ENHRY and SYGVKD. The J segment lost 5 bases and the V segment lost 6 bases, leaving 6 bases of the junction unmatched. CDR3 amino acids: CAIRRGTGETGELFF. As DNA, the CDR3 is TGTGCCATCAGAAGGGGGACAGGGGAGACCGGGGAGCTGTTTTTT.

Turning to this clone: The junction shows a germline mismatch at one end, possibly a read error. The chain uses TRBV15 and TRBJ2-5; D is possibly TRBD1 (7 bases). Germline assignment: CDR1 LNHNV and CDR2 YYDKDF (reference sequence). This CDR3 has 12 residues. CDR3 coding DNA: TGTGCCACCAGCAGGGACTACAGGGGTTCGGACTTC. The encoded protein is CATSRDYRGSDF.

J is TRBJ2-7 and V is TRBV30; maybe TRBD1 (6 bases). The CDR3 runs 13 residues. The germline V and J ends were trimmed by 2 bases and 5 bases, with 13 bases remaining between them. Looked up from germline, CDR1 is GTSNPN and CDR2 is SVGIG (reference sequence). CDR3 region: CAWSLGAWDEQYF. CDR3 nucleotides: TGTGCCTGGAGTCTGGGGGCTTGGGACGAGCAGTACTTC.

The chain combines TRBV27 with TRBJ1-1; unclear D gene. V was pared by 3 bases and J by 1 base, with 6 bases between. The CDR3 sequence is 13 residues long. CDR1 is MNHEY, CDR2 SMNVEV, per germline (reference sequence). CDR3 residues: CASSLRENTEAFF. DNA for the CDR3: TGTGCCAGCAGTTTGCGGGAGAACACTGAAGCTTTCTTT.

The gene calls are TRBV15 and TRBJ2-7; D might be TRBD1 (5 bases). CDR3 size: 13 residues. Germline CDR1 LNHNV, CDR2 YYDKDF (reference sequence). Trimming cost V 5 bases and J 7 bases, with 15 bases left between them. CDR3 loop: CATSEDRAGEQYF. Here the CDR3 DNA reads TGTGCCACCAGCGAAGACAGAGCAGGTGAGCAGTACTTC.

The V gene is TRBV30, the J gene TRBJ1-1; D gene uncertain. From germline, CDR1 is GTSNPN and CDR2 SVGIG (reference sequence). The CDR3 is 10 amino acids. Trimming stripped 2 bases from V and 6 bases from J, with 4 bases between. CDR3: CAWSLAEAFF. The DNA of the CDR3 is TGTGCCTGGAGTTTAGCTGAAGCTTTCTTT.

The J gene is TRBJ2-3, the V gene TRBV24-1; 12 nucleotides line up with TRBD1. Germline CDR1 KGHDR, CDR2 SFDVKD. The J segment lost 5 bases and the V segment lost 3 bases, leaving 5 bases of the junction unmatched. The CDR3 has 16 amino acids. CDR3 sequence: CATSDPGQGAIDTQYF. Written as DNA, the CDR3 is TGTGCCACCAGTGATCCGGGACAGGGGGCGATAGATACGCAGTATTTT.

The chain joins TRBV6-6 to TRBJ1-2; TRBD1 agrees at 8 bases. The V and J ends lost 5 bases and 6 bases, in that order; junction bases with no gene match: 8. This CDR3 is built from 14 residues. CDR1 is MNHNY, CDR2 SVGAGI, per germline (reference sequence). The CDR3 DNA sequence: TGTGCCAGCAGTACTGGACAGGGAGGGGATGGCTACACCTTC. Protein product: CASSTGQGGDGYTF.

V gene TRBV14 combines with J gene TRBJ2-2; D possibly corresponds to TRBD1 (6 bases). CDR3 size: 19 residues. Trimming removed 2 bases from V and 4 bases from J, with 23 bases in between. CDR1 and CDR2 from the germline V gene are SGHDN and FVKESK. The CDR3 here is CASSQLVWGQPKVTGELFF. CDR3 coding DNA: TGTGCCAGCAGCCAATTGGTATGGGGGCAGCCAAAGGTCACCGGGGAGCTGTTTTTT. The variable domain in full, completed from reference TRBV14 and TRBJ2-2, reads EAGVTQFPSHSVIEKGQTVTLRCDPISGHDNLYWYRRVMGKEIKFLLHFVKESKQDESGMPNNRFLAERTGGTYSTLKVQPAELEDSGVYFCASSQLVWGQPKVTGELFFGEGSRLTVL.

CDR3 in amino acids: CASSLDSGRDRLGNTGELFF. Written as DNA, the CDR3 is TGTGCCAGCAGTTTGGATTCCGGCAGGGACCGACTAGGGAACACCGGGGAGCTGTTTTTT. The V gene is TRBV28, the J gene TRBJ2-2; D possibly corresponds to TRBD2 (6 bases). There are 20 residues in the CDR3. CDR1 MDHEN and CDR2 SYDVKM come from the germline V gene. V was trimmed by 3 bases and J by 1 base, leaving 24 bases between them.

The table lists this clone with a count of one. Other DNA sequences in this sample translate to the same CDR3. V usage is TRBV30 and J usage is TRBJ2-1; D gene ambiguous. CDR1 is GTSNPN and CDR2 is SVGIG in the germline V gene (reference sequence). V lost 2 bases and J 6 bases, leaving 8 bases between the germline ends. This CDR3 has 12 residues. The CDR3 reads CAWSLSVNEQFF. The CDR3 DNA is TGTGCCTGGAGTTTAAGCGTCAATGAGCAGTTCTTC.

The chain is built from TRBV28 and TRBJ2-2; 13 nucleotides align to TRBD2. The V segment lost 5 bases and the J segment 5 bases; nucleotides outside the gene matches: 2. The V gene's germline CDR1 is MDHEN and CDR2 SYDVKM. The CDR3 sequence is 15 residues long. The CDR3 nucleotides read TGTGCCAGCAGTACGGGACTAGCGGGAACCGGGGAGCTGTTTTTT. This codes for CASSTGLAGTGELFF.

V gene TRBV5-1 combines with J gene TRBJ2-3, with 8 bases identical to TRBD2. This CDR3 contains 15 residues. Germline loops: CDR1 SGHRS, CDR2 YFSETQ. J was trimmed by 3 bases and V by 0 bases; bases with no gene match: 3. The CDR3 sequence is CASSLAGGETDTQYF. Written as DNA, the CDR3 is TGCGCCAGCAGCTTGGCCGGGGGGGAAACAGATACGCAGTATTTT.

The rearrangement joins TRBV4-3 to TRBJ2-3; TRBD1 agrees at 9 bases. The V and J ends lost 0 bases and 2 bases, in that order; junction bases with no gene match: 6. CDR1 LGHNA and CDR2 YSLEER come from the germline V gene. This CDR3 contains 17 residues. Here the CDR3 DNA reads TGCGCCAGCAGCCAAGATGTCGGACAGGGGACCACAGATACGCAGTATTTT. Protein product: CASSQDVGQGTTDTQYF.

V usage is TRBV19 and J usage is TRBJ2-5; TRBD1 agrees at 10 bases. After removal of 10 bases from V and 5 bases from J, the junction contained 7 bases not matched to a gene. This CDR3 spans 13 amino acids. The germline CDR1 and CDR2 sequences are LNHDA and SQIVND (reference sequence). The CDR3 here is CATGQGNLETQYF. CDR3 sequence (DNA): TGTGCCACGGGACAGGGGAATTTGGAGACCCAGTACTTC.

The chain combines TRBV28 with TRBJ2-7, with D unclear. The germline V gene has CDR1 MDHEN and CDR2 SYDVKM. The CDR3 is made up of 14 amino acids. Between the trimmed V and J ends, which lost 5 bases and 5 bases, there was a span of 16 bases. CDR3 bases: TGTGCCAGCAGTCGCCCTTCGGGTCTCAACGAGCAGTACTTC. Translation gives CASSRPSGLNEQYF.

The chain couples TRBV9 to TRBJ1-2, with 7 nucleotides matching TRBD1. In germline, CDR1 is SGDLS, CDR2 YYNGEE. Unmatched junction bases numbered 10, after V lost 0 bases and J lost 8 bases. This CDR3 is 15 amino acids long. CDR3 coding DNA: TGTGCCAGCAGCGTAGGTAGGGGGCGATTATTGGGCTACACCTTC. It specifies CASSVGRGRLLGYTF.

The rearrangement links TRBV3-1 (or the pseudogene TRBV3-2) to TRBJ1-2; no clear D gene. Germline CDR1 is LGHDT and CDR2 is YNNKEL (reference sequence). CDR3 length equals 12 residues. V lost 1 base to trimming and J lost 8 bases, with 8 bases between them. As DNA, the CDR3 is TGTGCCAGCAGCCAAGGGGCACAAGGCTACACCTTC. This sequence encodes CASSQGAQGYTF.

This clone was detected a few times. The rearrangement uses TRBV19 and TRBJ1-2; D is perhaps TRBD1 (6 bases). Per germline, CDR1 LNHDA and CDR2 SQIVND (reference sequence). The V end was cut by 10 bases, the J end by 4 bases, with 13 bases between. The CDR3 sequence is 12 residues long. The CDR3: CATRQVGYGYTF. CDR3 bases: TGTGCCACCCGACAGGTTGGCTATGGCTACACCTTC.

The gene calls are TRBV19 and TRBJ1-5; 11 positions agree with TRBD1. The CDR3 has 18 residues. Per germline, CDR1 LNHDA and CDR2 SQIVND (reference sequence). The V and J ends lost 6 bases and 1 base, in that order; junction bases with no gene match: 11. The CDR3 bases are TGTGCCAGTAGGATGGGGACAGGGGGTTTCAGGAGCAATCAGCCCCAGCATTTT. Translation: CASRMGTGGFRSNQPQHF.

The sample holds a few counts of this clone. The sample has other DNA sequences that encode this CDR3 too. This chain joins TRBV28 and TRBJ2-7; D uncertain. CDR1 MDHEN and CDR2 SYDVKM come from the germline V gene. V was trimmed by 5 bases and J by 3 bases, leaving 8 bases between them. This CDR3 region has 12 residues. In nucleotides, the CDR3 is TGTGCCAGCAGTCCAAACAGCTACGAGCAGTACTTC. It codes for CASSPNSYEQYF.

The chain joins TRBV20-1 to TRBJ2-2, with D unresolved. The CDR3 has 14 amino acids. Deletions cut 3 bases from V and 1 base from J, with 9 bases between. The V gene's germline CDR1 is DFQATT and CDR2 SNEGSKA (reference sequence). The CDR3 sequence is CSASRQVNTGELFF. CDR3 coding DNA: TGCAGTGCTAGTCGGCAGGTGAACACCGGGGAGCTGTTTTTT.

The chain couples TRBV5-6 to TRBJ2-1; TRBD1 aligns across 8 bases. The ends lost 4 bases at V and 6 bases at J; junction bases unmatched: 15. This CDR3 spans 17 amino acids. CDR1 SGHDT and CDR2 YYEEEE come from the germline V gene. The CDR3 here is CASSGGPGGPTLNEQFF. The CDR3 coding sequence is TGTGCCAGCAGCGGGGGGCCAGGGGGCCCAACTCTCAATGAGCAGTTCTTC.

The chain uses TRBV7-2 and TRBJ1-5; 7 nucleotides match TRBD1. Germline CDR1 reads SGHTA; CDR2 reads FQGNSA. CDR3 length equals 15 residues. Germline trimming cut 5 bases from V and 3 bases from J; bases unmatched to any gene: 7. CDR3 DNA sequence: TGTGCCAGCAGCCAAGCCGGACAGGTCAATCAGCCCCAGCATTTT. It codes for CASSQAGQVNQPQHF.